This TCR beta chain was retrieved from a study of T cells in Graves' hyperthyroidism and ophthalmopathy. Each diagnosis drew on symptoms, thyroxine, TRAb, thyroid ultrasound and orbital computed tomography findings. The authors obtained PBMCs from over 7.5 ml of fresh peripheral blood. A word on this clonotype: Its target is unknown.

Amplification yielded TCR beta CDR3 regions, with RNA transcripts as the source. An initial round of RT-PCR targeting the TCR CDR3 relied on the HTBI primer set. Each CDR3 protein gets one entry after TCRdb re-called the multiplex PCR reads with MiXCR. The repertoire holds about 500,000 distinct CDR3 sequences, with about a sixth as singletons. Study outcomes and limitations: The model's output predicted ophthalmopathy at a median of 6.5 months prior to onset. In the blood, most expanded thyroid clonotypes above 0.001 appeared as well.

The sequenced sample consisted of blood. This receptor was identified in a woman aged 18-29 years with Graves' hyperthyroidism.

CDR3 sequence reads: CSVAWLATDTQYF. The CDR3 DNA follows: TGCAGCGTTGCGTGGCTAGCGACAGATACGCAGTATTTT. V gene TRBV29-1 combines with J gene TRBJ2-3; perhaps TRBD2 as D (6 bases). Trimming took 4 bases from V and 3 from J, leaving 11 bases between them. Germline V gene lookup returns CDR1 SQVTM and CDR2 ANQGSEA. The CDR3 totals 13 residues.